The 11 T cell receptor beta chains below come from one sample, sequenced in a study of T cell repertoires in cytomegalovirus infection. MiXCR, run by TCRdb on the reads, gives a single entry per CDR3 protein. The data contain roughly 230,000 distinct CDR3 sequences, 17% of them singletons. The specimen sequenced was CD8+ T cells from PBMCs. Receptors originate from a human donor in good health (CMV status not recorded). Some clones in this sample may be carry-over from other donors' samples.

The V call is TRBV7-6, the J call TRBJ2-2; D is undetermined. The CDR3 has 13 amino acids. Looked up from germline, CDR1 is SGHVS and CDR2 is FNYEAQ. Trimming removed 1 base from V and 6 bases from J, with 6 bases in between. Written as DNA, the CDR3 is TGTGCCAGCAGCTTAGTCGTATCCGGGGAGCTGTTTTTT. It codes for CASSLVVSGELFF. The whole variable domain, filled in from reference TRBV7-6 and TRBJ2-2, reads GAGVSQSPRYKVTKRGQDVALRCDPISGHVSLYWYRQALGQGPEFLTYFNYEAQQDKSGLPNDRFSAERPEGSISTLTIQRTEQRDSAMYRCASSLVVSGELFFGEGSRLTVL.

The chain joins TRBV19 to TRBJ2-1; perhaps D is TRBD1 or TRBD2 (6 bases each). Trimming stripped 3 bases from V and 3 bases from J, with 12 bases between. This CDR3 spans 15 amino acids. Germline CDR1 is LNHDA and CDR2 is SQIVND (reference sequence). The CDR3 sequence is CASSMSGGLYNEQFF. In DNA form, the CDR3 reads TGTGCCAGTAGTATGTCCGGGGGCCTCTACAATGAGCAGTTCTTC.

In this sample, this clonotype turned up many times. This chain uses TRBV29-1 with TRBJ1-2; the D gene is possibly TRBD1 (5 bases). The CDR3 extends over 13 amino acids. Deletions cut 6 bases from V and 2 bases from J, with 13 bases between. The germline CDR1 and CDR2 sequences are SQVTM and ANQGSEA. CDR3 protein: CSVRDFNNYGYTF. The CDR3 DNA sequence: TGCAGCGTCAGGGATTTCAACAACTATGGCTACACCTTC. The entire variable domain, with the rest obtained from reference TRBV29-1 and TRBJ1-2, is as follows: SAVISQKPSRDICQRGTSLTIQCQVDSQVTMMFWYRQQPGQSLTLIATANQGSEATYESGFVIDKFPISRPNLTFSTLTVSNMSPEDSSIYLCSVRDFNNYGYTFGSGTRLTVV.

This clonotype was found once. This chain connects TRBV4-1 to TRBJ2-2, with D possibly matching TRBD2 (6 bases). Germline assignment: CDR1 MGHRA and CDR2 YSYEKL. V was pared by 4 bases and J by 4 bases, with 10 bases between. The CDR3 totals 14 residues. CDR3: CASSLAVPTGELFF. As DNA, the CDR3 is TGCGCCAGCAGCCTAGCGGTACCCACCGGGGAGCTGTTTTTT.

This clonotype showed up many times. The genes are TRBV7-2 and TRBJ2-7, with D uncertain. Trimming removed 2 bases at V and 7 bases at J, with 9 bases between. This CDR3 region has 12 residues. CDR1 is SGHTA and CDR2 is FQGNSA in the germline V gene. This CDR3 reads CASSLYLPEQYF. The DNA of the CDR3 is TGTGCCAGCAGCTTATACCTCCCGGAGCAGTACTTC.

This clonotype was seen more than once but under ten times. The rearrangement links TRBV5-1 to TRBJ2-1, with D perhaps being TRBD1 or TRBD2 (5 bases each). V shed 6 bases and J shed 4 bases, with 14 bases lying between them. Germline CDR1 is SGHRS and CDR2 is YFSETQ. The CDR3 is 14 residues long. The DNA for the CDR3 is TGCGCCAGCACCCAAAGTGGGGGTTACAATGAGCAGTTCTTC. This sequence encodes CASTQSGGYNEQFF.

This chain links TRBV28 with TRBJ2-1, with no clear D. Germline CDR1 MDHEN, CDR2 SYDVKM. CDR3 length equals 12 residues. The CDR3 sequence: CATSPSYNEQFF. CDR3 sequence (DNA): TGTGCTACGTCCCCTTCCTACAATGAGCAGTTCTTC.

This clonotype has ten or more counts. The chain has TRBV6-2 or TRBV6-3 and TRBJ1-1; D is unclear. The CDR3 has 14 amino acids. Germline values: CDR1 MNHEY, CDR2 SVGEGT. The ends were cut back, 0 bases at V and 2 bases at J, with 7 bases in the middle. The CDR3 DNA reads TGTGCCAGCAGTTACTCGACGGCTAACACTGAAGCTTTCTTT. It codes for CASSYSTANTEAFF.

This sequence joins TRBV6-2 or TRBV6-3 and TRBJ2-1, with 7 bases aligning to TRBD1. CDR3 length equals 13 residues. CDR1 is MNHEY and CDR2 is SVGEGT in the germline V gene. The V gene end was trimmed by 2 bases and the J gene end by 9 bases; junction bases not matched to a gene: 4. CDR3 in DNA: TGTGCCAGCAGTTACGACAGGGTCGGTGAGCAGTTCTTC. This sequence encodes CASSYDRVGEQFF.

This clonotype was seen many times. The chain has TRBV7-2 and TRBJ1-1, with no clear D. Germline V gene data show CDR1 as SGHTA and CDR2 as FQGNSA. The V and J ends lost 7 bases and 1 base respectively, with 10 bases between them. The length of the CDR3 is 13 residues. The CDR3 sequence: CASIPGPNTEAFF. For the CDR3, the DNA is TGTGCCAGCATACCTGGGCCGAACACTGAAGCTTTCTTT.

The chain couples TRBV6-5 to TRBJ1-2, with D tentatively TRBD1 (6 bases). This CDR3 spans 16 amino acids. With 3 bases removed from V and 1 base from J, the gap between germline ends came to 15 bases. Germline CDR1 is MNHEY and CDR2 is SVGAGI. CDR3 loop: CASSYSQGRINYGYTF. CDR3 nucleotides: TGTGCCAGCAGTTATTCACAGGGAAGGATTAACTATGGCTACACCTTC.